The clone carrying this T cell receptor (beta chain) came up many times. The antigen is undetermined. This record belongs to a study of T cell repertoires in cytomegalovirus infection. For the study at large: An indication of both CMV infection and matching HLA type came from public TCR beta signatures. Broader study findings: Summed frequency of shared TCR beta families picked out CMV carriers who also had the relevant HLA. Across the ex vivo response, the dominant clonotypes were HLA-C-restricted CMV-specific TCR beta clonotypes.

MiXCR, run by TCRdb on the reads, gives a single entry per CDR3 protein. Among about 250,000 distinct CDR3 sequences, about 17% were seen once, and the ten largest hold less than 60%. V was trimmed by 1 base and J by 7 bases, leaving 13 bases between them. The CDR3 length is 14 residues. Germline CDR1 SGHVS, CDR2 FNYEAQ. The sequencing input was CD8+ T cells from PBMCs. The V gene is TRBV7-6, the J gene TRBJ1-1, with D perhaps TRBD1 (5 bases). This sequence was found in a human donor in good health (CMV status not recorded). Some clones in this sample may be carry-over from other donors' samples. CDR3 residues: CASSLVGPGIEAFF. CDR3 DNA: TGTGCCAGCAGCTTAGTAGGGCCAGGGATTGAAGCTTTCTTT.